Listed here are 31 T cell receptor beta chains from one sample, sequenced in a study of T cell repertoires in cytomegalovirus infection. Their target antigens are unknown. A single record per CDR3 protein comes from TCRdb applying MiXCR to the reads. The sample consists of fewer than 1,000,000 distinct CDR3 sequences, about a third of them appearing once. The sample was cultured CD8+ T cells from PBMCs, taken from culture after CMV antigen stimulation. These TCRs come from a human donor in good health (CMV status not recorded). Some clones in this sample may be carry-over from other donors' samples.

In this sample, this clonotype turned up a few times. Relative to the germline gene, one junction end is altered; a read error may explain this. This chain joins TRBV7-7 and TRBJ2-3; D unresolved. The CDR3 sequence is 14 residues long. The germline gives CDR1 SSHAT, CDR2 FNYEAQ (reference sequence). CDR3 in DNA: TGTGCTAGCAGCTTATCTTTCTACACAGATACGCAGTATTTT. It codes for CASSLSFYTDTQYF.

The CDR3 region is CASSYNGGAGTEAFF. In nucleotides, the CDR3 is TGTGCCAGCAGTTACAACGGGGGGGCAGGAACTGAAGCTTTCTTT. The V gene is TRBV6-2 or TRBV6-3, the J gene TRBJ1-1; possibly TRBD1 for D (6 bases). Germline values: CDR1 MNHEY, CDR2 SVGEGT. Trimming shortened V by 2 bases and J by 5 bases, and 15 bases separated the two germline ends. The CDR3 sequence is 15 residues long.

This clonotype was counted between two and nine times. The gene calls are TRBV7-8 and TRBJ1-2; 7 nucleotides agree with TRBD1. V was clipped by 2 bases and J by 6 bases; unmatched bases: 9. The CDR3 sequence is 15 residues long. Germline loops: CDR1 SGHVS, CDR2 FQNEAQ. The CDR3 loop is CASSLKRGPGDGYTF. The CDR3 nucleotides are TGTGCCAGCAGCTTAAAAAGGGGGCCGGGAGATGGCTACACCTTC.

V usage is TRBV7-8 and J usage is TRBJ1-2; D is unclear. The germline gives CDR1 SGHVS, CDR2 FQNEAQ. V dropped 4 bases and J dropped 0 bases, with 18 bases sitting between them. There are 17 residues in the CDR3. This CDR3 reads CASSSYRSNQANYGYTF. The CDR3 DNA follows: TGTGCCAGCAGCTCATATAGGAGTAACCAGGCTAACTATGGCTACACCTTC.

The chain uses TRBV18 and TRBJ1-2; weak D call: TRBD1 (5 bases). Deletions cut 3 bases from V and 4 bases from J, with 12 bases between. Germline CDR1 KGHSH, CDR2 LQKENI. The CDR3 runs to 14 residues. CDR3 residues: CASSPPGRFYGYTF. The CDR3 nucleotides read TGTGCCAGCTCACCTCCAGGGCGTTTCTATGGCTACACCTTC. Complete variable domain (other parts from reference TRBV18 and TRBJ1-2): NAGVMQNPRHLVRRRGQEARLRCSPMKGHSHVYWYRQLPEEGLKFMVYLQKENIIDESGMPKERFSAEFPKEGPSILRIQQVVRGDSAAYFCASSPPGRFYGYTFGSGTRLTVV.

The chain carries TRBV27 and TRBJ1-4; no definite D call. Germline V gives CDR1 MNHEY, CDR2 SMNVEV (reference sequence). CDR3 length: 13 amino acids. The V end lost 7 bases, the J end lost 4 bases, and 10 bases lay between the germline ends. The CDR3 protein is CASTSLGNEKLFF. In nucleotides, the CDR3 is TGTGCCAGCACCTCCTTGGGTAATGAAAAACTGTTTTTT.

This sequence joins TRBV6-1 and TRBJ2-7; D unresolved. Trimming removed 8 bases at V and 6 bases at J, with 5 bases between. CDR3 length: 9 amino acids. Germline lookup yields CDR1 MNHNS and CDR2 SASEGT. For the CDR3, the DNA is TGTGCCAGCTCCGGCGAGCAGTACTTC. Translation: CASSGEQYF.

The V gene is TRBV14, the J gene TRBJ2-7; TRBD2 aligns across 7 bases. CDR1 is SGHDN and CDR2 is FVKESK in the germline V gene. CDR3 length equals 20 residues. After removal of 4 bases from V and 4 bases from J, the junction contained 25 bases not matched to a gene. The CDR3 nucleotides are TGTGCCAGCAGCCGTCGGGACTACTTAAATGCTAACGGCACGCGGTACGAGCAGTACGTC. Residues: CASSRRDYLNANGTRYEQYV.

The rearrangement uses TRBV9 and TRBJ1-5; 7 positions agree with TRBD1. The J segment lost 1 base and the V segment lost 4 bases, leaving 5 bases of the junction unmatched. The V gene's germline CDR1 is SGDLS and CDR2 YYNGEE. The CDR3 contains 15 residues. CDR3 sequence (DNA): TGTGCCAGCAGCAAAGGGACAGTAAGCAATCAGCCCCAGCATTTT. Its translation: CASSKGTVSNQPQHF.

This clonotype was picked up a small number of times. The CDR3 DNA reads as TGTGCCAGTAGTATGGAGGCGGGGGGAGGGGGCTACGGCTCAAGGAACACTGAAGCTTTCTTT. Translating it yields CASSMEAGGGGYGSRNTEAFF. The rearrangement joins TRBV19 to TRBJ1-1; TRBD1 matches at 7 bases. The V and J ends lost 3 bases and 1 base, in that order; junction bases with no gene match: 23. The CDR3 sequence is 21 residues long. Germline V gene sequence: CDR1 LNHDA, CDR2 SQIVND (reference sequence).

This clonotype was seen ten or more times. CDR3 DNA sequence: TGTGCCAGCAGTTTACAGCCAGGCGTTCAGCCCCAGCATTTT. Translation: CASSLQPGVQPQHF. This rearrangement joins TRBV12-3 or TRBV12-4 to TRBJ1-5, with unresolved D. Trimming shortened V by 2 bases and J by 6 bases, and 11 bases separated the two germline ends. This CDR3 spans 14 amino acids.

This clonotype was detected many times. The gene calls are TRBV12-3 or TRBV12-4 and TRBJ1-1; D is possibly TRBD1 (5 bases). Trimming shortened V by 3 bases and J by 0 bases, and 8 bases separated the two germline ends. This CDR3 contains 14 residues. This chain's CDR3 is CASSFGGLNTEAFF. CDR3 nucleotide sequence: TGTGCCAGCAGTTTCGGGGGGTTGAACACTGAAGCTTTCTTT.

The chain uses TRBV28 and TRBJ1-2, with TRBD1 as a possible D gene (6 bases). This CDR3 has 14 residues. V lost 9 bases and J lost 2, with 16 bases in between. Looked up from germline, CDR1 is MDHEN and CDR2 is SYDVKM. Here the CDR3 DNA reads TGTGCCAGTCACCTTCAGGGGCGAAACTATGGCTACACCTTC. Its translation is CASHLQGRNYGYTF.

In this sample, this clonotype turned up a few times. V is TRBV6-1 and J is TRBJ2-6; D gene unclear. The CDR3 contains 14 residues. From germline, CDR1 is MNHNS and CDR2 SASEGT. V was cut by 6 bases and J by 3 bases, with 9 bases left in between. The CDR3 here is CASRPGRGANVLTF. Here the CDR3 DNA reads TGTGCCAGCAGACCCGGGCGTGGGGCCAACGTCCTGACTTTC.

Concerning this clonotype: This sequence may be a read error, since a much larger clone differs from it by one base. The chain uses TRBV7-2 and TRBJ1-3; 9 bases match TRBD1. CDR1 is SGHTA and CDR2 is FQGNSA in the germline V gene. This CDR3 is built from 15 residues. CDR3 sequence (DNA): TGTGCCAACAGCCACGACAGGGGGGGAGGAAACACCATATATTTT. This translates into CANSHDRGGGNTIYF.

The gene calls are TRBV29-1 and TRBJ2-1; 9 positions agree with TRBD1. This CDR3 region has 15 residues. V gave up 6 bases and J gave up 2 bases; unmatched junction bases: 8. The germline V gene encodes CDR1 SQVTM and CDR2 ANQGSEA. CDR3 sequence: CSVTGTGPTYNEQFF. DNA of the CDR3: TGCAGCGTAACCGGGACAGGGCCCACCTACAATGAGCAGTTCTTC.

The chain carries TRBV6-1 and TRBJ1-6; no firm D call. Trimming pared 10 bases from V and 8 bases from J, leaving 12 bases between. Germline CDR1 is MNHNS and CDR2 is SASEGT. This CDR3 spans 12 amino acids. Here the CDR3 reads CATWPLDSPLHF. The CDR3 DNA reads TGTGCCACCTGGCCGCTCGATTCACCCCTCCACTTT.

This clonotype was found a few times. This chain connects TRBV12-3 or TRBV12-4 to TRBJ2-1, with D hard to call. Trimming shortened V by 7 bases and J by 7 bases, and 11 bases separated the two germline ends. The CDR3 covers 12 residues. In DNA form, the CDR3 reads TGTGCCAGCACTCCACAGATAAATGAGCAGTTCTTC. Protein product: CASTPQINEQFF.

The CDR3 is CASSALAGLGNEQFF. In DNA, the CDR3 is TGTGCCAGCAGTGCACTAGCGGGGTTAGGCAATGAGCAGTTCTTC. The V gene is TRBV6-4, the J gene TRBJ2-1; TRBD2 matches 10 bases. Germline lookup yields CDR1 MRHNA and CDR2 SNTAGT. V was clipped by 4 bases and J by 6 bases; unmatched bases: 6. The CDR3 is made up of 15 amino acids.

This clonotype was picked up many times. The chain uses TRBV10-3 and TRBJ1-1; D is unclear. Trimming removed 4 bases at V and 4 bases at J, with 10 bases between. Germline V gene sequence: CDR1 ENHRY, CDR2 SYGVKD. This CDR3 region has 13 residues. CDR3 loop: CAISVKLGTEAFF. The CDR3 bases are TGTGCCATCAGTGTTAAGTTGGGCACTGAAGCTTTCTTT.

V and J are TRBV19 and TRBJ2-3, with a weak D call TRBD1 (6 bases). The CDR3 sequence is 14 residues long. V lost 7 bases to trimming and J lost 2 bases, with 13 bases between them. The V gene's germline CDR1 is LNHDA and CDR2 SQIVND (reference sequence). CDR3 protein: CASKPDSSTDTQYF. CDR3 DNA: TGTGCCAGTAAACCGGACAGTTCCACAGATACGCAGTATTTT.

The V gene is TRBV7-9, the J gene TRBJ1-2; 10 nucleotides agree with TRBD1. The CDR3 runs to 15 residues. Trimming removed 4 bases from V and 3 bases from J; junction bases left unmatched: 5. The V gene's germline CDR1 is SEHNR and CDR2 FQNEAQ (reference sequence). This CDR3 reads CASSSSDRGDYGYTF. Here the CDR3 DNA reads TGTGCCAGCAGCTCGTCGGACAGGGGGGACTATGGCTACACCTTC.

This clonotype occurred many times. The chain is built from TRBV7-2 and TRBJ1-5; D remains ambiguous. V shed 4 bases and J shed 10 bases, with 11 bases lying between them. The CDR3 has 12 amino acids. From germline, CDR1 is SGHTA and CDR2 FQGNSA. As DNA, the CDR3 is TGTGCCAGCAGCTATCCAAGTTCTCCCCAGCATTTT. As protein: CASSYPSSPQHF.

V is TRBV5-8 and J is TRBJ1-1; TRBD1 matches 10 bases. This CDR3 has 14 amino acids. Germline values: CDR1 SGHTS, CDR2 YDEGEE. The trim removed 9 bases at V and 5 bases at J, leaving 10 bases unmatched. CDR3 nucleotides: TGTGCCAACATCGCGGACAGGGGGAAAACTGAAGCTTTCTTT. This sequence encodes CANIADRGKTEAFF.

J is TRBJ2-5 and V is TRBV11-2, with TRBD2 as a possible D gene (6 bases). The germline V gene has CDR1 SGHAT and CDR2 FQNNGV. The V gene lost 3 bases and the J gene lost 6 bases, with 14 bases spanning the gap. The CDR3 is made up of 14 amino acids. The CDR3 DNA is TGTGCCAGCAGCTTGGGGTCCGGGGGTAAGACCCAGTACTTC. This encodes CASSLGSGGKTQYF.

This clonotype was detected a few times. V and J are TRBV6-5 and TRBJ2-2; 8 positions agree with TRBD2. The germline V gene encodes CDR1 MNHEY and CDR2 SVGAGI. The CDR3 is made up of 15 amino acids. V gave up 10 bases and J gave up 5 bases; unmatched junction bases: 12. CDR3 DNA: TGTGCCACCCTCAGGAATAGCGGGGTAACCGGGGAGCTGTTTTTT. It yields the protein CATLRNSGVTGELFF.

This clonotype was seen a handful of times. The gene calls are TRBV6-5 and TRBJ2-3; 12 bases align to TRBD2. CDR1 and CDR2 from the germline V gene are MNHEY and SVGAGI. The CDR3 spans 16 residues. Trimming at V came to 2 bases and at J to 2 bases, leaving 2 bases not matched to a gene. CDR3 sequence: CASSYRLAGVTDTQYF. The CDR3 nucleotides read TGTGCCAGCAGTTACCGACTAGCGGGGGTCACAGATACGCAGTATTTT.

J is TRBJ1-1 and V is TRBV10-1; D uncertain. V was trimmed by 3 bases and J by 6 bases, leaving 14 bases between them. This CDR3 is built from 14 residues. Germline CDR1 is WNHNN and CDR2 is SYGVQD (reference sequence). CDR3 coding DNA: TGCGCCAGCAGTGATAACGATCTATTAGCTGAAGCTTTCTTT. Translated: CASSDNDLLAEAFF.

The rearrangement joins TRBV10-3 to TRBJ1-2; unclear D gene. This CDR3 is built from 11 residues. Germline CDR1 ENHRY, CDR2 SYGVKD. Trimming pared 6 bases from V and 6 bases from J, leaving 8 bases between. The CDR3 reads CAIRDYHGYTF. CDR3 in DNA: TGTGCCATCAGGGACTACCATGGCTACACCTTC.

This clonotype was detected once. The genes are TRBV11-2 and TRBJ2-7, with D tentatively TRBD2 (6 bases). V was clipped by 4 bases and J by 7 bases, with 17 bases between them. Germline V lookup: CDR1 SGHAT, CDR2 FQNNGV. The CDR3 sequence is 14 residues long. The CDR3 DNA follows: TGTGCCAGCAGCTGGGGGGACGGCTCCCGTGAGCAGTACGTC. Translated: CASSWGDGSREQYV.

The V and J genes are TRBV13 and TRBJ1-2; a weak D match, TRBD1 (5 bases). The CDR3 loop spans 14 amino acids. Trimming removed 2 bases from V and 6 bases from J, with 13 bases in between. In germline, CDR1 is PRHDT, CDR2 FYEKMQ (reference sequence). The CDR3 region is CASSLFTRDHGYTF. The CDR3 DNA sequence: TGTGCCAGCAGCTTATTCACCAGGGACCATGGCTACACCTTC.